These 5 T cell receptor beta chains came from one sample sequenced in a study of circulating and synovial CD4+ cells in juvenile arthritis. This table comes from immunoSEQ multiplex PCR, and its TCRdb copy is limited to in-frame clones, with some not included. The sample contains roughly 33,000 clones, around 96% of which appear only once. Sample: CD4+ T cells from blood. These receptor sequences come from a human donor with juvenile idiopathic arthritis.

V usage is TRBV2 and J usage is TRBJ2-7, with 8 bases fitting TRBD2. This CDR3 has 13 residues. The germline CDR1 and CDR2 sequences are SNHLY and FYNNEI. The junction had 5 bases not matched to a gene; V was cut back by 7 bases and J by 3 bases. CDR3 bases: TGTGCCAGCAAGGTAGCGGGAAGCTACGAGCAGTACTTC. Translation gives CASKVAGSYEQYF.

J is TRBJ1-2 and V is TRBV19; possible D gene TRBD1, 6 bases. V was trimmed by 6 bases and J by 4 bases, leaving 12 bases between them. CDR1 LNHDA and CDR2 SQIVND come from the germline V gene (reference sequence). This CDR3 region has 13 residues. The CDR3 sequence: CASSKTGAYGYTF. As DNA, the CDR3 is TGTGCCAGTAGCAAGACAGGAGCCTATGGCTACACCTTC.

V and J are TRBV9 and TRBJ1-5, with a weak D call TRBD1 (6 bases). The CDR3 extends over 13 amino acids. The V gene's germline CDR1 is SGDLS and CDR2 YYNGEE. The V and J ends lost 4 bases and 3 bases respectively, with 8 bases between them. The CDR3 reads CASSRQDNQPQHF. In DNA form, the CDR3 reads TGTGCCAGCAGCCGACAGGACAATCAGCCCCAGCATTTT.

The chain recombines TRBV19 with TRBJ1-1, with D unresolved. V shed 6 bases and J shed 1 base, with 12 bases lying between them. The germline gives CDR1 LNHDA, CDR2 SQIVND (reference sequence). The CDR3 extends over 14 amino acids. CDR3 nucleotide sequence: TGTGCCAGTAGGACAACTGGGCAGAACACTGAAGCTTTCTTT. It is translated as CASRTTGQNTEAFF.

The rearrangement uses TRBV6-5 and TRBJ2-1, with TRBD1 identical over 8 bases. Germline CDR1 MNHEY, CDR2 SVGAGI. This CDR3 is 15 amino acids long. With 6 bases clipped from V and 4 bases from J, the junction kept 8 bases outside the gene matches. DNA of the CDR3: TGTGCCAGCAGGTCGGGACAGGCGATATACAATGAGCAGTTCTTC. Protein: CASRSGQAIYNEQFF.